The clone carrying this T cell receptor (beta chain) was seen only once. The antigen is not known. CDR3 size: 15 residues. Germline CDR1 is SGHKS and CDR2 is YYEKEE (reference sequence). J was trimmed by 5 bases and V by 2 bases; bases with no gene match: 5. The entry originates in a study of T-cell reconstitution after alpha-beta-depleted transplantation in children. Study results and limitations: One year after transplant, T-cell counts and diversity came mostly from newly produced T cells. Two months or so post-transplant, alpha-beta T cells reportedly derived from several hundred expanded graft clones.

Unique molecular identifiers were used in preparing the TCRbeta library. Via MiXCR, TCRdb re-called the PCR reads, giving one row per CDR3 protein. The sample includes some 840,000 distinct CDR3 sequences, around 17% of them seen just once. Sequenced here: PBMCs, mostly from graft donor cells, sampled 360 days after TCRalphabeta/CD19-depleted stem cell transplant. The V gene is TRBV5-5, the J gene TRBJ2-5; TRBD1 aligns across 11 bases. This clonotype originated in a male patient aged 10 to 17 who had a stem cell transplant for acute lymphoblastic leukemia, so the T cells may come from the graft donor. Here the CDR3 reads CASSFRDRGTETQYF. The CDR3 DNA follows: TGTGCCAGCAGCTTCCGGGACAGGGGGACGGAGACCCAGTACTTC.